What follows is one T cell receptor beta chain and its context. This record comes from a study of human thymus T cells. The assay was immunoSEQ multiplex PCR, and TCRdb's table has in-frame clones only and misses some. Here the sample spans about 43,000 clones, 95% being singletons. The CDR3 length is 14 residues. Trimming stripped 1 base from V and 7 bases from J, with 11 bases between. CDR1 and CDR2 from the germline V gene are LGHNA and YNFKEQ. Source material: blood. The V gene is TRBV4-2, the J gene TRBJ1-5; perhaps TRBD1 as D (5 bases). The receptor comes from a girl less than two years old with a congenital heart defect but otherwise immunologically healthy. The CDR3 spells CASSQGPGEQPQHF. The CDR3 DNA reads as TGTGCCAGCAGCCAAGGGCCGGGGGAACAGCCCCAGCATTTT.